The T cell receptor (beta chain) described here comes from a study of CD8+CD57+ T cells in acquired aplastic anemia. About the research overall: When averaged, DNA from sorted CD4+ and CD8+ cells came to 3 to 3.5 ug. Regarding the study as a whole: Significant differences in CD8+ Simpson's diversity were not observed between patients and controls.

This CDR3 has 15 amino acids. Trimming took 2 bases from V and 1 from J; bases not matched to a gene: 5. In germline, CDR1 is KGHSH, CDR2 LQKENI. To note about this clonotype: The antigen is unknown.

Profiling of TCR beta VDJ combinations and CDR3 sequences used genomic DNA as template. TCRdb reanalysed the reads using MiXCR and keeps one entry per CDR3 protein. Of approximately 200,000 distinct CDR3 sequences in the sample, around 63% were seen once. This TCR was recovered from a human donor in good health. This chain joins TRBV18 and TRBJ2-7, with TRBD2 matching over 7 bases. Sample: sorted CD4+, CD8+, or CD8+CD57+ T cells (not recorded which) from PBMCs. The chain's CDR3 is CASSPGDYLSYEQYF. CDR3 nucleotides: TGTGCCAGCTCACCAGGGGACTACCTTTCCTACGAGCAGTACTTC.